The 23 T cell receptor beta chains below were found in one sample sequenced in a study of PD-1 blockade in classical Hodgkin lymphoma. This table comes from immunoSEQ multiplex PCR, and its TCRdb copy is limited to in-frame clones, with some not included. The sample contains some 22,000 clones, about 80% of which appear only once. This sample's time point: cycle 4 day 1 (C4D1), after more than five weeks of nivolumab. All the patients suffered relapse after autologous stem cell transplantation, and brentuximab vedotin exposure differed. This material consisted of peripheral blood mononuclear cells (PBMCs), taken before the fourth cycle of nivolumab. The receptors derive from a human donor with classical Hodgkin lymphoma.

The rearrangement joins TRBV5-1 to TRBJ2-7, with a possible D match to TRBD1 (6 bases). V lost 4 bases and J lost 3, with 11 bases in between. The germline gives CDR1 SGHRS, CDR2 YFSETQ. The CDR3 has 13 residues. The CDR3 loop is CASSQRQDYEQYF. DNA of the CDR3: TGCGCCAGCAGCCAAAGACAGGACTACGAGCAGTACTTC.

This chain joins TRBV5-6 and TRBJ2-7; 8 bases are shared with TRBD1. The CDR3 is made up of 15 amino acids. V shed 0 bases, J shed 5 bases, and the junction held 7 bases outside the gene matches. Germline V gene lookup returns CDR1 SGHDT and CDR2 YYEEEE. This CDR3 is CASSLAGQGVDEQYF. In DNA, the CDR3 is TGTGCCAGCAGCTTGGCCGGACAGGGAGTCGACGAGCAGTACTTC.

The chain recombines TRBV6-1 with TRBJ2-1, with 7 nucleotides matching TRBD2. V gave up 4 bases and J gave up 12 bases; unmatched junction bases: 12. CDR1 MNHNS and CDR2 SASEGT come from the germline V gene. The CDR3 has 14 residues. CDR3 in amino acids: CASSASGPSSWQFF. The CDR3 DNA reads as TGTGCCAGCAGTGCTAGCGGACCATCGTCGTGGCAGTTCTTC.

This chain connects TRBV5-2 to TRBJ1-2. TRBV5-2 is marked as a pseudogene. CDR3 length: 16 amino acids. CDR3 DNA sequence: TGTGCCAGCAAGCACTTAGGAGAGTACGAGACCTATGGCTACACCTTC. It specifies CASKHLGEYETYGYTF.

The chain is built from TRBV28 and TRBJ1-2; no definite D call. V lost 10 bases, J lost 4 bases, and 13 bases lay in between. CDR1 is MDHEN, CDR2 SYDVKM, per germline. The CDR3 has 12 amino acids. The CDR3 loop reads CAIGPRRYGYTF. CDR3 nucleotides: TGTGCCATCGGACCCCGGCGCTATGGCTACACCTTC.

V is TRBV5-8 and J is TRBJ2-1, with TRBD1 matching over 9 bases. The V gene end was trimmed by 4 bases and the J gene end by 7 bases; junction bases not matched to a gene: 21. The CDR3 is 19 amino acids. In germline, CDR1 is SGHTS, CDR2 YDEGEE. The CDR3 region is CASSKPGQGTLLTFNEQFF. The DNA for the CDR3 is TGTGCCAGCAGCAAACCGGGACAGGGTACACTACTTACGTTTAATGAGCAGTTCTTC. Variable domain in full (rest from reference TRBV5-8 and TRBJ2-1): EAGVTQSPTHLIKTRGQQATLRCSPISGHTSVYWYQQALGLGLQFLLWYDEGEERNRGNFPPRFSGRQFPNYSSELNVNALELEDSALYLCASSKPGQGTLLTFNEQFFGPGTRLTVL.

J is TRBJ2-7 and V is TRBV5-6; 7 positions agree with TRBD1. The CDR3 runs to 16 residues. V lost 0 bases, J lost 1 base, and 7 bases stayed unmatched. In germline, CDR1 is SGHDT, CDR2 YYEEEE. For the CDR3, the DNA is TGTGCCAGCAGCTTGGGGACAGGATACCGATCCTACGAGCAGTACTTC. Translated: CASSLGTGYRSYEQYF. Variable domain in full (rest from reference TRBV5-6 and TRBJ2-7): DAGVTQSPTHLIKTRGQQVTLRCSPKSGHDTVSWYQQALGQGPQFIFQYYEEEERQRGNFPDRFSGHQFPNYSSELNVNALLLGDSALYLCASSLGTGYRSYEQYFGPGTRLTVT.

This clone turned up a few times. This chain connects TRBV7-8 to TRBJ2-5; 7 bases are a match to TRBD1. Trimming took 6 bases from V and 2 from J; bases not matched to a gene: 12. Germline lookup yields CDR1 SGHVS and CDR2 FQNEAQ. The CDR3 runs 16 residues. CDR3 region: CASRPTGVVTQETQYF. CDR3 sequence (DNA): TGTGCCAGCAGGCCCACAGGGGTCGTAACTCAAGAGACCCAGTACTTC.

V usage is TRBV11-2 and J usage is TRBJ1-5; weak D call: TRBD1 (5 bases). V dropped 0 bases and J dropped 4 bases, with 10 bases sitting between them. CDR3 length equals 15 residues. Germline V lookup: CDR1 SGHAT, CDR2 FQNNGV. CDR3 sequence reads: CASSLDLGPNQPQHF. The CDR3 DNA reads TGTGCCAGCAGCTTAGATTTGGGACCAAATCAGCCCCAGCATTTT.

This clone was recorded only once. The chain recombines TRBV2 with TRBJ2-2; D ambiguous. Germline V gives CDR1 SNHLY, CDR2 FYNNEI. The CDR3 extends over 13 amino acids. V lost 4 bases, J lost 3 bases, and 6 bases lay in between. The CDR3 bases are TGTGCCAGCAGTGGGGCCTACACCGGGGAGCTGTTTTTT. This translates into CASSGAYTGELFF.

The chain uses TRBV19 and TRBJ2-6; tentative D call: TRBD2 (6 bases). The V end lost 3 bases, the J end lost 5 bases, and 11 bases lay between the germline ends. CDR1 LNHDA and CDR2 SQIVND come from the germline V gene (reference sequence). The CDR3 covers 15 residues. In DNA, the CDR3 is TGTGCCAGTAGTATCCTCGGGGACTGGGCCAACGTCCTGACTTTC. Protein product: CASSILGDWANVLTF.

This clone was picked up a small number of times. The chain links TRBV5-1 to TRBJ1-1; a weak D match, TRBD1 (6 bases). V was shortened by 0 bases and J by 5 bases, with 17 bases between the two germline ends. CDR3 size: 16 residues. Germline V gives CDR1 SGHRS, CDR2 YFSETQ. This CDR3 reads CASSLAKVTGHTEAFF. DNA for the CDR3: TGCGCCAGCAGCTTGGCCAAAGTCACAGGGCATACTGAAGCTTTCTTT.

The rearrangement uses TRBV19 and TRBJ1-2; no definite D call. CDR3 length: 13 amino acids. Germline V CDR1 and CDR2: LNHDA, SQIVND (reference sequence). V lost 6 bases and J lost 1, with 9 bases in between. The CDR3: CASSLGGNYGYTF. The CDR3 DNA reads TGTGCCAGTAGCCTGGGCGGTAACTATGGCTACACCTTC.

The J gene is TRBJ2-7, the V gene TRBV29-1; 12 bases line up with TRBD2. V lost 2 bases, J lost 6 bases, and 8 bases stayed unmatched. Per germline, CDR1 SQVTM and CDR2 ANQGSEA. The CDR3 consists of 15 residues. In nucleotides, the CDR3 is TGCAGCGTTGAATTCCTAGCGGGAGGGCGGGGCGAGCAGTACTTC. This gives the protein CSVEFLAGGRGEQYF.

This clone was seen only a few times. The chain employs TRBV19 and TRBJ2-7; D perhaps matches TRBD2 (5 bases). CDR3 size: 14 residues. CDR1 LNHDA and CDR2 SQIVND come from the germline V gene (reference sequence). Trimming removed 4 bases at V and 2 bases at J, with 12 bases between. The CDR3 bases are TGTGCCAGTAGTACCCCCCAGCGGACCTACGAGCAGTACTTC. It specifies CASSTPQRTYEQYF.

CDR3 in amino acids: CASSLGTVTTNEKLFF. The DNA of the CDR3 is TGTGCCAGCAGCTTAGGGACAGTTACAACTAATGAAAAACTGTTTTTT. The rearrangement links TRBV7-2 to TRBJ1-4; tentatively, D is TRBD1 (6 bases). Germline-derived CDR1 and CDR2 are SGHTA and FQGNSA. Deletions cut 1 base from V and 0 bases from J, with 9 bases between. The CDR3 spans 16 residues.

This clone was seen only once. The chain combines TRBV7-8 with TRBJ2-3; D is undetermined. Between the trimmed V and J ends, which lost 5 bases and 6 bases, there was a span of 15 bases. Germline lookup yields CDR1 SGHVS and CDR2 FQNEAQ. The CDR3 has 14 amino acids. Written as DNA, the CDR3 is TGTGCCAGCAGCCCCAACACTTTTTCCGATACGCAGTATTTT. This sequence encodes CASSPNTFSDTQYF.

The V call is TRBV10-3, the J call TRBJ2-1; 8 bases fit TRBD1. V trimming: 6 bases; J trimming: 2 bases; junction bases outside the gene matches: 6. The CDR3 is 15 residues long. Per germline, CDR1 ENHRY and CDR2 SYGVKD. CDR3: CAISYGQGPYNEQFF. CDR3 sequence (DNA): TGTGCCATCAGCTACGGACAGGGCCCCTACAATGAGCAGTTCTTC.

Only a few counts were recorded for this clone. DNA for the CDR3: TGTGCCAGCAGTTCGATGACAGGGGGGAACTATGGCTACACCTTC. Translated: CASSSMTGGNYGYTF. The V and J genes are TRBV6-6 and TRBJ1-2; TRBD1 matches at 9 bases. V was clipped by 4 bases and J by 2 bases; unmatched bases: 5. Germline assignment: CDR1 MNHNY and CDR2 SVGAGI (reference sequence). The CDR3 has 15 amino acids.

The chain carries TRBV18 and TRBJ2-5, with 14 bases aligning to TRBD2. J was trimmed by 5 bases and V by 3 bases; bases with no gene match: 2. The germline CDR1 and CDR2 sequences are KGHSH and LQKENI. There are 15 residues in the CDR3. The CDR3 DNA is TGTGCCAGCTCACCGAGGACTAGCGGGGGGGAGACCCAGTACTTC. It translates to CASSPRTSGGETQYF. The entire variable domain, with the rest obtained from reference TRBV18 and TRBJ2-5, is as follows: NAGVMQNPRHLVRRRGQEARLRCSPMKGHSHVYWYRQLPEEGLKFMVYLQKENIIDESGMPKERFSAEFPKEGPSILRIQQVVRGDSAAYFCASSPRTSGGETQYFGPGTRLLVL.

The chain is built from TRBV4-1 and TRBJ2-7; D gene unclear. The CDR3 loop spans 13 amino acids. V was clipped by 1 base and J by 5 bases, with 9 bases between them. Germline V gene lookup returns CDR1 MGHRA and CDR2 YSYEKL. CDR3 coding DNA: TGCGCCAGCAGCCAAGTGGGTACAGACGAGCAGTACTTC. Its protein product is CASSQVGTDEQYF.

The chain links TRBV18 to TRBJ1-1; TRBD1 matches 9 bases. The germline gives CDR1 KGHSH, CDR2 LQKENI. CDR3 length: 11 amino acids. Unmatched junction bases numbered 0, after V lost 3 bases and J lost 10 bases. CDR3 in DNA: TGTGCCAGCTCACCGGACAGGGGAGCTTTCTTT. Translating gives CASSPDRGAFF. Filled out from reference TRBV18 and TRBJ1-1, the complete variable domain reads NAGVMQNPRHLVRRRGQEARLRCSPMKGHSHVYWYRQLPEEGLKFMVYLQKENIIDESGMPKERFSAEFPKEGPSILRIQQVVRGDSAAYFCASSPDRGAFFGQGTRLTVV.

As DNA, the CDR3 is TGTGCCAGCAGCTTAGCGGCCCTTAATGAAAAACTGTTTTTT. This translates into CASSLAALNEKLFF. V and J are TRBV7-8 and TRBJ1-4; D call uncertain. CDR1 SGHVS and CDR2 FQNEAQ come from the germline V gene. The CDR3 covers 14 residues. Trimming took off 0 bases at V and 4 bases at J, with 6 bases between the two ends.